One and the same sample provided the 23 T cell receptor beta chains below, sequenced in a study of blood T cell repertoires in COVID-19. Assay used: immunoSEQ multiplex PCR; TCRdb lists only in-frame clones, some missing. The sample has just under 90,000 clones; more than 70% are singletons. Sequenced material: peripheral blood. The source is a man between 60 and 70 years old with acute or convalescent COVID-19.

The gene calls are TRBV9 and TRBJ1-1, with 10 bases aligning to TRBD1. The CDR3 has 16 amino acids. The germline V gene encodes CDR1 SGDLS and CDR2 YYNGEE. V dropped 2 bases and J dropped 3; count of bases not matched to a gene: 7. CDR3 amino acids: CASSVGTGVRDTEAFF. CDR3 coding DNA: TGTGCCAGCAGCGTCGGGACAGGGGTTAGGGACACTGAAGCTTTCTTT.

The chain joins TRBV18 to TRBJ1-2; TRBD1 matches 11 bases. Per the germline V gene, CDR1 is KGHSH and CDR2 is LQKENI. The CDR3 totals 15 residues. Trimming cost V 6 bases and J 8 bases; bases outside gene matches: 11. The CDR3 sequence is CASSLGTGGFEGYTF. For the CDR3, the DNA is TGTGCCAGCTCCCTCGGGACAGGGGGTTTTGAAGGCTACACCTTC.

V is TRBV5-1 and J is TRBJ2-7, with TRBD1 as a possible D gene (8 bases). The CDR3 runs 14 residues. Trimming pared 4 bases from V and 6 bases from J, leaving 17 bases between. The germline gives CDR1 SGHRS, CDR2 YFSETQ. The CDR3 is CASSQGAGAAEQYF. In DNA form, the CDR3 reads TGCGCCAGCAGCCAGGGGGCGGGGGCAGCCGAGCAGTACTTC.

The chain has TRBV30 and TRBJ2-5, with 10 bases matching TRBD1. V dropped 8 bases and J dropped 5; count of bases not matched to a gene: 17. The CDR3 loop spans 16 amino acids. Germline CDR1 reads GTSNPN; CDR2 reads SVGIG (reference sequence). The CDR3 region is CAGAGGDRGWRETQYF. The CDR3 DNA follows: TGTGCCGGGGCCGGGGGGGACAGGGGATGGAGGGAGACCCAGTACTTC. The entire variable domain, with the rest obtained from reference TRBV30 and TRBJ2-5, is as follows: SQTIHQWPATLVQPVGSPLSLECTVEGTSNPNLYWYRQAAGRGLQLLFYSVGIGQISSEVPQNLSASRPQDRQFILSSKKLLLSDSGFYLCAGAGGDRGWRETQYFGPGTRLLVL.

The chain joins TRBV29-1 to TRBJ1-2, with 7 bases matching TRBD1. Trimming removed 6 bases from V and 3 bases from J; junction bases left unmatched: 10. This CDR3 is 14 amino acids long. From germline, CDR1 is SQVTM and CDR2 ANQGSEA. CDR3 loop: CSVDPEGAHYGYTF. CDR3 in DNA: TGCAGCGTGGACCCCGAGGGGGCGCACTATGGCTACACCTTC.

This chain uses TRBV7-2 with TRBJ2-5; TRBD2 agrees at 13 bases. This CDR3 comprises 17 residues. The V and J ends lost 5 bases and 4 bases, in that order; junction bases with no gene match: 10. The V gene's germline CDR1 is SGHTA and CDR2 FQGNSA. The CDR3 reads CASSAPGLAGSGETQYF. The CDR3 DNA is TGTGCCAGCAGCGCACCGGGACTAGCGGGGTCAGGAGAGACCCAGTACTTC.

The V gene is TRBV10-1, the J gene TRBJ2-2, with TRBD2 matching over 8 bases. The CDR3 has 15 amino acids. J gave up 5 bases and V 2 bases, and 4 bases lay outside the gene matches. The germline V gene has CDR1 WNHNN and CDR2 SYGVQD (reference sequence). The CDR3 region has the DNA TGCGCCAGCAGTGAGGCGGGAGGCCGAACCGGGGAGCTGTTTTTT. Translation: CASSEAGGRTGELFF.

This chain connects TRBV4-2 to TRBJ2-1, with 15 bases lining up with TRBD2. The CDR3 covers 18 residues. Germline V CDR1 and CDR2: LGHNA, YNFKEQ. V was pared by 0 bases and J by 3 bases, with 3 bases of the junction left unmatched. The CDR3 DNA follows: TGTGCCAGCAGCCAAGAGGGACTAGCGGGAGGTCTCTACAATGAGCAGTTCTTC. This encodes CASSQEGLAGGLYNEQFF.

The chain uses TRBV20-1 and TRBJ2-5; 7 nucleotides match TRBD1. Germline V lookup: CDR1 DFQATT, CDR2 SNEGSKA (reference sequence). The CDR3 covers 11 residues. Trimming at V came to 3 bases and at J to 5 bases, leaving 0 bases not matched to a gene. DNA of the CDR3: TGCAGTGCTAGGACAGGGGAGACCCAGTACTTC. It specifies CSARTGETQYF.

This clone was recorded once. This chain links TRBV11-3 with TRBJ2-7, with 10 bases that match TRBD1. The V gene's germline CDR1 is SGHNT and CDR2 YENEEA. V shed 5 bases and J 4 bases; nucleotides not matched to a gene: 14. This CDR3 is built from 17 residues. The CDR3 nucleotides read TGTGCCAGCAGCAAAAACGCAGGACAGGGGGGAACGTACGAGCAGTACTTC. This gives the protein CASSKNAGQGGTYEQYF.

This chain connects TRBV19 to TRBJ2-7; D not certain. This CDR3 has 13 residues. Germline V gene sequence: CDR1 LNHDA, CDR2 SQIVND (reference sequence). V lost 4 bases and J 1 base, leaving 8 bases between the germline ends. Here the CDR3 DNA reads TGTGCCAGTAGTAACCAGGTATCCTACGAGCAGTACTTC. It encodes CASSNQVSYEQYF. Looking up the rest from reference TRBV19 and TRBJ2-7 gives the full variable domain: DGGITQSPKYLFRKEGQNVTLSCEQNLNHDAMYWYRQDPGQGLRLIYYSQIVNDFQKGDIAEGYSVSREKKESFPLTVTSAQKNPTAFYLCASSNQVSYEQYFGPGTRLTVT.

The CDR3 region is CSARVDSEQYF. CDR3 sequence (DNA): TGCAGTGCTAGAGTGGACTCCGAGCAGTACTTC. V usage is TRBV20-1 and J usage is TRBJ2-7, with TRBD2 as a possible D gene (5 bases). CDR3 size: 11 residues. V was clipped by 1 base and J by 6 bases, with 7 bases between them. Germline lookup yields CDR1 DFQATT and CDR2 SNEGSKA (reference sequence).

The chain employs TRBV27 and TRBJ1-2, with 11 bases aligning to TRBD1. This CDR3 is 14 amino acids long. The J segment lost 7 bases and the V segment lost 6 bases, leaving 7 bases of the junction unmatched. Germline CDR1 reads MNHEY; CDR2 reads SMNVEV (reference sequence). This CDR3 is CASRLSGTGGGYTF. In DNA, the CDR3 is TGTGCCAGCAGACTCTCCGGGACAGGGGGTGGCTACACCTTC.

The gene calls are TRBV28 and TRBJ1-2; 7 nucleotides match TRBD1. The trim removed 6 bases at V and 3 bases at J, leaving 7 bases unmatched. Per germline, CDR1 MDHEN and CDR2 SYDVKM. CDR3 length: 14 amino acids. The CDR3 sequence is CASSSTGKDYGYTF. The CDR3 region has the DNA TGTGCCAGCAGCTCGACAGGGAAAGACTATGGCTACACCTTC.

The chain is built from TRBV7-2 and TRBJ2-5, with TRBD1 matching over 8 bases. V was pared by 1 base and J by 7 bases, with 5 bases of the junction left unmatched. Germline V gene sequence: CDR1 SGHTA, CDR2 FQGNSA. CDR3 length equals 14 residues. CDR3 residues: CASSLGRGQVTQYF. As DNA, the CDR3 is TGTGCCAGCAGCTTAGGCAGGGGGCAGGTGACCCAGTACTTC. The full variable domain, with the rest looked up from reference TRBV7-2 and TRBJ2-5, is GAGVSQSPSNKVTEKGKDVELRCDPISGHTALYWYRQSLGQGLEFLIYFQGNSAPDKSGLPSDRFSAERTGGSVSTLTIQRTQQEDSAVYLCASSLGRGQVTQYFGPGTRLLVL.

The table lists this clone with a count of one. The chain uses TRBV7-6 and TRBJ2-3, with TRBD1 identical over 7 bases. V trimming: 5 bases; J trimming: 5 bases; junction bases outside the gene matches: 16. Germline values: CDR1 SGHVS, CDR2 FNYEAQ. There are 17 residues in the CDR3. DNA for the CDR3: TGTGCCAGCAGCCGCCCCAGACAGGGCCCGCGGATAGATACGCAGTATTTT. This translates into CASSRPRQGPRIDTQYF.

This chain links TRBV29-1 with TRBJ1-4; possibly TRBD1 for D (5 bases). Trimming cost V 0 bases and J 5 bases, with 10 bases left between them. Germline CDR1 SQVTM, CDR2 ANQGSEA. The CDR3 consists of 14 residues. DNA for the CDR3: TGCAGCGTTGAAGATGCAGGGTCAAATGAAAAACTGTTTTTT. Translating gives CSVEDAGSNEKLFF.

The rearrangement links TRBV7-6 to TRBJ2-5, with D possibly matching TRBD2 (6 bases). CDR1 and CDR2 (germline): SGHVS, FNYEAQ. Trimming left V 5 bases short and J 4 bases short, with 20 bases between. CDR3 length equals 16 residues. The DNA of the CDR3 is TGTGCCAGCAGCCCTGGAGTAGCGGTAGTCCCAGAGACCCAGTACTTC. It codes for CASSPGVAVVPETQYF.

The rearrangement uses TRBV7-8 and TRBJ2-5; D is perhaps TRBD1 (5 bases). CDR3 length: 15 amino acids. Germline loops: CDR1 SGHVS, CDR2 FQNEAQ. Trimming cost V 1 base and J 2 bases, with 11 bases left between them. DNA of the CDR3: TGTGCCAGCAGCTTAGAGATGCAGGGACAAGAGACCCAGTACTTC. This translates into CASSLEMQGQETQYF.

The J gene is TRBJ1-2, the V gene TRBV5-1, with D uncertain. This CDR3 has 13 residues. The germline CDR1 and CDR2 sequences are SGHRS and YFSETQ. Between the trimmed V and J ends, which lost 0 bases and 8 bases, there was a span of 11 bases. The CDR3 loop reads CASSLDSSSGYTF. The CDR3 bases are TGCGCCAGCAGCTTGGACAGTTCCTCGGGCTACACCTTC. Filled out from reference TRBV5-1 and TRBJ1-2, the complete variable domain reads KAGVTQTPRYLIKTRGQQVTLSCSPISGHRSVSWYQQTPGQGLQFLFEYFSETQRNKGNFPGRFSGRQFSNSRSEMNVSTLELGDSALYLCASSLDSSSGYTFGSGTRLTVV.

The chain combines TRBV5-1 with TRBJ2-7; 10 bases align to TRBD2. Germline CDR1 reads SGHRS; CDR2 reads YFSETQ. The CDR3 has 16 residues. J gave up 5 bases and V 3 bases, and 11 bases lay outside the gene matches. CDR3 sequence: CASSSSSGRVPNEQYF. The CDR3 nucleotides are TGCGCCAGCAGCTCGTCCAGCGGGAGGGTCCCTAACGAGCAGTACTTC.

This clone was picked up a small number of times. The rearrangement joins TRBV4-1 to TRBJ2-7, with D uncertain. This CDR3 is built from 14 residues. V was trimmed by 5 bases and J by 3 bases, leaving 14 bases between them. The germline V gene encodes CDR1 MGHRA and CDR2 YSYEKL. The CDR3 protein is CASSAEAFNYEQYF. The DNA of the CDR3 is TGCGCCAGCAGCGCCGAGGCTTTTAACTACGAGCAGTACTTC.

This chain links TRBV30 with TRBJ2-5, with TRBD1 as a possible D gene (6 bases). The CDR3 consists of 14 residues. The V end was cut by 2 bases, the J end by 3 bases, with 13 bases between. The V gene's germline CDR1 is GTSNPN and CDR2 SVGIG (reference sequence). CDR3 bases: TGTGCCTGGAGTCGGGACACCACCAAAGAGACCCAGTACTTC. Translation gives CAWSRDTTKETQYF.